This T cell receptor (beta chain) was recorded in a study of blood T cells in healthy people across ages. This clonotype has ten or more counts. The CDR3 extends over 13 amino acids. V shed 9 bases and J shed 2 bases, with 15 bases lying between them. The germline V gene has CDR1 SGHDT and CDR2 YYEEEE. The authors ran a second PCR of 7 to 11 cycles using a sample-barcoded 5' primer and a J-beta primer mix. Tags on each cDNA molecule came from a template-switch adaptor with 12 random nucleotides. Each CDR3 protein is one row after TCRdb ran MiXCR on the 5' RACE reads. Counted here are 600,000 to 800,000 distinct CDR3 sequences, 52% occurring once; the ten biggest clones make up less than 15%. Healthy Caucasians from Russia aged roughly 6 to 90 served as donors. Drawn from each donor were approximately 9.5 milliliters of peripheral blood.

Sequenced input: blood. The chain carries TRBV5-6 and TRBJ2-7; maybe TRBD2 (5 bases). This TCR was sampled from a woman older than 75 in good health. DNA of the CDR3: TGTGCCACCAGGAGGTCGGGGACCTACGAGCAGTACTTC. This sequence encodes CATRRSGTYEQYF.